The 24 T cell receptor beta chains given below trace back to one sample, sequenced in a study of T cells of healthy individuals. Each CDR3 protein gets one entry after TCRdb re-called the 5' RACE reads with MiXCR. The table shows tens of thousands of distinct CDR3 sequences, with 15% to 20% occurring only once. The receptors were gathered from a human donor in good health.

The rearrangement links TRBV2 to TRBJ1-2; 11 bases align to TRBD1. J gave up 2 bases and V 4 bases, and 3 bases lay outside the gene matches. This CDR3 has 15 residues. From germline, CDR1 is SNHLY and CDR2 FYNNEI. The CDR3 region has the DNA TGTGCCAGCAGTGGCGGGACAGGGGGGAACTATGGCTACACCTTC. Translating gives CASSGGTGGNYGYTF.

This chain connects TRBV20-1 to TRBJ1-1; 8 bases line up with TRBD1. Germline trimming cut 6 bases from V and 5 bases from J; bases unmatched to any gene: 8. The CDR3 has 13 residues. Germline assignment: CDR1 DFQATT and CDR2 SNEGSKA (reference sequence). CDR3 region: CSAIRQGSTEAFF. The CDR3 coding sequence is TGCAGTGCGATAAGACAGGGGTCGACTGAAGCTTTCTTT.

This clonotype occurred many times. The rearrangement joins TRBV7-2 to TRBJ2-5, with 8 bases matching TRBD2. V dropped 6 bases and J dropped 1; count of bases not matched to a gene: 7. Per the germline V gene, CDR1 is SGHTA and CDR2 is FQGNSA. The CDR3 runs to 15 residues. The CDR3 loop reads CASRRLAGPQETQYF. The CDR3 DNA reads TGTGCCAGCAGACGCCTAGCGGGCCCCCAAGAGACCCAGTACTTC. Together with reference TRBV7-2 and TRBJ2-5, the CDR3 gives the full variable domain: GAGVSQSPSNKVTEKGKDVELRCDPISGHTALYWYRQSLGQGLEFLIYFQGNSAPDKSGLPSDRFSAERTGGSVSTLTIQRTQQEDSAVYLCASRRLAGPQETQYFGPGTRLLVL.

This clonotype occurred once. CDR3: CSARAGLPRASSTDTQYF. The CDR3 DNA sequence: TGCAGTGCTAGAGCGGGACTCCCTCGTGCTTCTAGCACAGATACGCAGTATTTT. The rearrangement links TRBV20-1 to TRBJ2-3; D is possibly TRBD2 (6 bases). Looked up from germline, CDR1 is DFQATT and CDR2 is SNEGSKA (reference sequence). Trimming pared 1 base from V and 0 bases from J, leaving 20 bases between. CDR3 length equals 18 residues.

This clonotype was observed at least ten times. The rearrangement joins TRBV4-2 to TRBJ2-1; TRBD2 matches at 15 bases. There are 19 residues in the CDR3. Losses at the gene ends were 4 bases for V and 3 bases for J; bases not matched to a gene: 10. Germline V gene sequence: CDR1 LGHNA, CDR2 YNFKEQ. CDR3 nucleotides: TGTGCCAGCAGCCTATTACGTGGGACTAGCGGGAGGAACTACAATGAGCAGTTCTTC. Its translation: CASSLLRGTSGRNYNEQFF.

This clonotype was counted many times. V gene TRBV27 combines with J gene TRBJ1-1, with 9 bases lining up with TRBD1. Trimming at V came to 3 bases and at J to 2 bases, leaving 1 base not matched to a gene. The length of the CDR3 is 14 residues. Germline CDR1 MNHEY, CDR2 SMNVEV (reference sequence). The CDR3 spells CASSLGQGNTEAFF. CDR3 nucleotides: TGTGCCAGCAGTTTGGGACAGGGAAACACTGAAGCTTTCTTT.

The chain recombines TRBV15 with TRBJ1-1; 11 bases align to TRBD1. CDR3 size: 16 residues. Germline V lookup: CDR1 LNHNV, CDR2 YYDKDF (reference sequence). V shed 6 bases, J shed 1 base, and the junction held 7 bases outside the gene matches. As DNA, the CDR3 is TGTGCCACCAGTTCGGGGACAGGGGGTGCGAACACTGAAGCTTTCTTT. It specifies CATSSGTGGANTEAFF.

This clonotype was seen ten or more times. CDR3 coding DNA: TGTGCCAGCTCACCCCCGGGACAGAACTATGGCTACACCTTC. Residues: CASSPPGQNYGYTF. The chain links TRBV18 to TRBJ1-2, with 7 bases lining up with TRBD1. The germline V gene encodes CDR1 KGHSH and CDR2 LQKENI. J lost 2 bases, V lost 3 bases, and 3 bases had no gene match. The CDR3 runs to 14 residues.

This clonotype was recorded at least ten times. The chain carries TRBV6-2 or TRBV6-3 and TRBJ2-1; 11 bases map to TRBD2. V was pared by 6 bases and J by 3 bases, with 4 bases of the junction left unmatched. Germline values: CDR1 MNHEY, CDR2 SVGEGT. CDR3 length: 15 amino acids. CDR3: CASSVGTSGYNEQFF. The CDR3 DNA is TGTGCCAGCAGCGTTGGGACTAGCGGCTACAATGAGCAGTTCTTC.

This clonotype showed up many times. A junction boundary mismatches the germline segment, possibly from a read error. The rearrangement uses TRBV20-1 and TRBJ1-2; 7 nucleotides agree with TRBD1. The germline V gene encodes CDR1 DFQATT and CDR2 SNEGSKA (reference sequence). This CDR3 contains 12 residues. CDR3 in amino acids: CSARKSTGKEAF. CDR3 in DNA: TGCAGTGCACGTAAATCGACAGGGAAAGAAGCCTTC.

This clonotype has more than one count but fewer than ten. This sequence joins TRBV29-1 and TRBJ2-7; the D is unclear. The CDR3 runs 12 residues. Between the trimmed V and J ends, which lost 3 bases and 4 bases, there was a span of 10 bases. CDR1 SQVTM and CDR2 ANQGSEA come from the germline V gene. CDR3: CSVDGPKYEQYF. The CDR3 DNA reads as TGCAGCGTTGATGGACCGAAGTACGAGCAGTACTTC.

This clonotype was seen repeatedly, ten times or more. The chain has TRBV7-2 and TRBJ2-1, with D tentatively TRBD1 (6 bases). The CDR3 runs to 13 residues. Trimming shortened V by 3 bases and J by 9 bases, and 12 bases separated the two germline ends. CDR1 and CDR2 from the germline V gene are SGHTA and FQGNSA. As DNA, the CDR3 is TGTGCCAGCAGCTTCACAGGGAGAGGTGAGCAGTTCTTC. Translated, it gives CASSFTGRGEQFF.

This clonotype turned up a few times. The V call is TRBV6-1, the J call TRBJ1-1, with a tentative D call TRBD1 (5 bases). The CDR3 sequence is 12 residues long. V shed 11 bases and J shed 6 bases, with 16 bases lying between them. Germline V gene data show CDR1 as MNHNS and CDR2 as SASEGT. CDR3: CACSRETAEAFF. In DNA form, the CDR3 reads TGTGCCTGCTCCAGGGAGACCGCTGAAGCTTTCTTT.

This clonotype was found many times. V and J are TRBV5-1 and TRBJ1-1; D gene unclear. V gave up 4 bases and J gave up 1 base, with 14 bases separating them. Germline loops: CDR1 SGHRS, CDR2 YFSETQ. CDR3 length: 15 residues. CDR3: CASSLYGRTNTEAFF. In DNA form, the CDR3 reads TGCGCCAGCAGCCTGTATGGACGGACGAACACTGAAGCTTTCTTT. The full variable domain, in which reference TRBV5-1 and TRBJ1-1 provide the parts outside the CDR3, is KAGVTQTPRYLIKTRGQQVTLSCSPISGHRSVSWYQQTPGQGLQFLFEYFSETQRNKGNFPGRFSGRQFSNSRSEMNVSTLELGDSALYLCASSLYGRTNTEAFFGQGTRLTVV.

This CDR3 is CASSQDVGSSTKNIQYF. As DNA, the CDR3 is TGTGCCAGCAGCCAAGATGTAGGGAGTTCAACCAAAAACATTCAGTACTTC. This chain links TRBV3-1 with TRBJ2-4, with D possibly TRBD2 on 5 matching bases. With 0 bases removed from V and 2 bases from J, the gap between germline ends came to 14 bases. Germline lookup yields CDR1 LGHDT and CDR2 YNNKEL (reference sequence). The CDR3 sequence is 17 residues long.

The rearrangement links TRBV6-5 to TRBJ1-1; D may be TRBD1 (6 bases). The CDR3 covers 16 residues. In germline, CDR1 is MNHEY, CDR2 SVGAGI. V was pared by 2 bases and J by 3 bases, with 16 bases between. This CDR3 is CASSYEEGGRHTEAFF. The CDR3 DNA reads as TGTGCCAGCAGTTACGAGGAGGGGGGGAGGCACACTGAAGCTTTCTTT.

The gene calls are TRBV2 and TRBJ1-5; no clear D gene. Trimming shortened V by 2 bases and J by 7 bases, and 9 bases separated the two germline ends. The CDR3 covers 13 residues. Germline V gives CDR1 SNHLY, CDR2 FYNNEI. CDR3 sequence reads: CASSESPVQPQHF. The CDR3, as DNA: TGTGCCAGCAGTGAATCCCCGGTCCAGCCCCAGCATTTT. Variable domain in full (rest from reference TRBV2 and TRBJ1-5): EPEVTQTPSHQVTQMGQEVILRCVPISNHLYFYWYRQILGQKVEFLVSFYNNEISEKSEIFDDQFSVERPDGSNFTLKIRSTKLEDSAMYFCASSESPVQPQHFGDGTRLSIL.

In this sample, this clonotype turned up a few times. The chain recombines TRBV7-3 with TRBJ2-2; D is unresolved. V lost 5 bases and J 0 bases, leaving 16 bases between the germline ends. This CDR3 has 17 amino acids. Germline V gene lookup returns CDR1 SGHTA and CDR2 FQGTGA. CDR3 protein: CASSLHQSGANTGELFF. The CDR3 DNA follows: TGTGCCAGCAGCCTACACCAAAGTGGCGCGAACACCGGGGAGCTGTTTTTT.

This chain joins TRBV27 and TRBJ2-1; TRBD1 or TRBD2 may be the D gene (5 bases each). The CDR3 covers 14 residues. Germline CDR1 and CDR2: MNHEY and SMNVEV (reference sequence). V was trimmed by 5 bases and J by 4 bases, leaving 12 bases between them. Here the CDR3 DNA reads TGTGCCAGCAGTACCACCGGGACGTACAATGAGCAGTTCTTC. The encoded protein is CASSTTGTYNEQFF.

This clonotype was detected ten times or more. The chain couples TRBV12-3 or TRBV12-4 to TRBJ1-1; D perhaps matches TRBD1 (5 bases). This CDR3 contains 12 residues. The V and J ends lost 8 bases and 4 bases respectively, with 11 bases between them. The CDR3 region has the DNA TGTGCCAGCGTTGGGAGGGGCACTGAAGCTTTCTTT. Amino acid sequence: CASVGRGTEAFF.

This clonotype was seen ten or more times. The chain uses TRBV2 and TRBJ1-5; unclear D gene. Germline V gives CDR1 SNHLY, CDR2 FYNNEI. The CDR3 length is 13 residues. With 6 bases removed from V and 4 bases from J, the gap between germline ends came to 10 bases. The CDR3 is CASRGGPNQPQHF. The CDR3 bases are TGTGCCAGCAGGGGAGGACCTAATCAGCCCCAGCATTTT.

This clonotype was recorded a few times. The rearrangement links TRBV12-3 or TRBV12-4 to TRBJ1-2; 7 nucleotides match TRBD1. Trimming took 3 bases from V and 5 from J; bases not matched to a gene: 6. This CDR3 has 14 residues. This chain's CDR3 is CASSLPGGEYGYTF. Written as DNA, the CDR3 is TGTGCCAGCAGTTTGCCAGGGGGGGAGTATGGCTACACCTTC.

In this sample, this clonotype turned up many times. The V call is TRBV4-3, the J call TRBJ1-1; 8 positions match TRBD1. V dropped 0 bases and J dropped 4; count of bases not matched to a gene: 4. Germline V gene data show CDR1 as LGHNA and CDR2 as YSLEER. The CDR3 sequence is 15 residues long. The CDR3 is CASSQDQGAGTEAFF. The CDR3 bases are TGCGCCAGCAGCCAAGATCAGGGGGCTGGCACTGAAGCTTTCTTT.

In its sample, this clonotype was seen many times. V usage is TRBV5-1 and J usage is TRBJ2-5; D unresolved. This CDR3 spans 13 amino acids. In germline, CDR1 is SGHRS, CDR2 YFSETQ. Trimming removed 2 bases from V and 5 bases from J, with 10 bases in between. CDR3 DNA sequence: TGCGCCAGCAGCTTTGGCGCGGAGGAGACCCAGTACTTC. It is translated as CASSFGAEETQYF.